A selection of T cell receptor beta chains follows, all from one sample in a study of response to subunit inactivated influenza vaccine. TCRdb independently ran MiXCR on the RT-PCR reads; one entry per CDR3 protein. The table lists more than 700,000 distinct CDR3 sequences, 20% to 25% of them singletons. Here the sequenced sample was PBMCs from blood, taken 5 days after vaccination. The receptors come from a man aged 50 to 59 who received an inactivated influenza vaccine. Both conserved end residues are part of each CDR3. D genes are given only for firm matches.

V	J	D	CDR3
TRBV12-3/TRBV12-4	TRBJ2-2	TRBD2	CASSPNSGAAGGELFF
TRBV6-1	TRBJ2-7	.	CATCDRRSSYEQYF
TRBV7-2	TRBJ2-5	TRBD2	CASSLLAGGPLETQYF
TRBV20-1	TRBJ2-7	TRBD1	CSARDGRRQGDHYEQYF
TRBV4-2	TRBJ2-7	TRBD1	CASSQVGTASYEQYF
TRBV7-2	TRBJ1-2	.	CASSLRHLYTF
TRBV12-3/TRBV12-4	TRBJ2-7	TRBD2	CASRTGLAGGSEQYF
TRBV6-5	TRBJ2-2	.	CASSYAKSFSGELFF
TRBV27	TRBJ2-1	.	CASNWMGSGVNEQFF
TRBV28	TRBJ2-1	.	CASSLVVSNEQFF
TRBV7-9	TRBJ2-7	.	CASSPGTAPYEQYF
TRBV6-2/TRBV6-3	TRBJ1-1	.	CASIKNLGGRTEAFF
TRBV20-1	TRBJ2-7	.	CSASPGMRVYEQYF
TRBV6-4	TRBJ2-7	.	CASSDLDSPEQYF
TRBV3-1	TRBJ2-4	.	CASSQAGEAKNIQYF
TRBV29-1	TRBJ1-2	TRBD1	CSVDGQDYGYTF
TRBV6-2/TRBV6-3	TRBJ1-5	.	CASSYSGGFNQPQHF
TRBV12-3/TRBV12-4	TRBJ2-7	TRBD1	CASSRQGHEQYF
TRBV7-2	TRBJ2-7	.	CASSPNLGEEIPYEQYF
TRBV4-3	TRBJ2-3	.	CASSQVRGASTDTQYF
TRBV18	TRBJ2-2	TRBD1	CASSPYRDRRNTGELFF
TRBV12-3/TRBV12-4	TRBJ2-1	.	CASSLGGDNEQFF
TRBV10-3	TRBJ2-3	.	CAIRGAEGGTDTQYF
TRBV29-1	TRBJ2-7	TRBD2	CSVSAGGAAIYEQYF
TRBV15	TRBJ1-2	.	CATSRDPGRSYGYTF
TRBV24-1	TRBJ2-5	.	CATSEPTGLPETQYF
TRBV5-5	TRBJ2-1	.	CASSPREFDNEQFF
TRBV19	TRBJ1-1	.	CASSIRGFGTEAFF
TRBV12-3/TRBV12-4	TRBJ2-2	.	CASSLSSGYGELFF
TRBV20-1	TRBJ2-5	.	CSASPPVRLQETQYF
TRBV10-3	TRBJ2-7	.	CAIGTSYEQYF
TRBV7-9	TRBJ1-2	TRBD1	CASSPGQVVYGYTF
TRBV18	TRBJ2-7	TRBD2	CASSPPGLATTYEQYF
TRBV24-1	TRBJ2-1	.	CATSVLTSGIGQFF
TRBV28	TRBJ2-3	.	CASSLKGIPDTQYF
TRBV5-1	TRBJ1-1	.	CASSLYRESTEAFF
TRBV20-1	TRBJ2-7	.	CSARGPHSYEQYF
TRBV20-1	TRBJ2-7	TRBD1	CSARDVRQGVHEQYF
TRBV12-3/TRBV12-4	TRBJ2-3	.	CASSLVMLADTQYF
TRBV5-1	TRBJ2-7	.	CASSLSLGSYEQYF
TRBV5-1	TRBJ2-5	TRBD1	CASSSGQGAGETQYF
TRBV2	TRBJ2-3	.	CASSETRLFTDTQYF
TRBV7-3	TRBJ2-1	.	CASSLAPGNEQFF
TRBV5-1	TRBJ2-7	TRBD2	CASSPGTSGTLSEQYF
TRBV3-1	TRBJ1-1	TRBD1	CASSQRQGMGAEAFF
TRBV6-1	TRBJ2-1	TRBD1	CASRTGWSSYNEQFF